These 12 T cell receptor beta chains originate from one sample sequenced in a study of tumor-infiltrating lymphocytes in primary liver carcinoma. Unsorted whole blood supplied the RNA, and germline DNA was extracted too. Researchers generated TCR beta cDNA from around 510 ng of total RNA, relying on a constant-region primer. Three nested multiplex PCR rounds, a slightly modified ARM-PCR, produced the libraries for TCR beta. The first two PCR rounds used TRBV1-TRBV30 primers with a Cbeta primer, about 9 cycles each. TCRdb reprocessed the multiplex PCR reads with MiXCR, giving one entry per CDR3 protein. The profile shows approximately 320,000 distinct CDR3 sequences, nearly 60% of them singletons. The material sequenced was peripheral blood. The origin of the receptors is a woman aged 25 to 39 with primary liver carcinoma and hepatitis B virus infection.

With regard to this clonotype: Its ends do not fully match the called genes, so a read error is possible. The rearrangement links TRBV12-3 or TRBV12-4 to TRBJ2-7; D unclear. The CDR3 has 14 amino acids. CDR3: CASRVRLESYEKYF. CDR3 coding DNA: TGTGCCAGCAGGGTCAGATTAGAGTCCTACGAGAAGTACTTC.

The genes are TRBV6-5 and TRBJ2-5; D uncertain. Germline V gives CDR1 MNHEY, CDR2 SVGAGI. CDR3 length: 13 residues. Trimming cost V 10 bases and J 1 base, with 13 bases left between them. The DNA for the CDR3 is TGTGCCACCCAGTGGGGTCTCCAAGAGACCCAGTACTTC. This sequence encodes CATQWGLQETQYF.

This clonotype came up many times. The chain links TRBV6-2 or TRBV6-3 to TRBJ1-2; 8 bases line up with TRBD1. The junction had 13 bases not matched to a gene; V was cut back by 6 bases and J by 7 bases. The CDR3 has 15 residues. Germline CDR1 is MNHEY and CDR2 is SVGEGT. CDR3 DNA: TGTGCCAGCAGCCAAAGGACAGGGATGCCTGGTGGCTACACCTTC. Protein sequence: CASSQRTGMPGGYTF.

This clonotype was observed once. This may arise from a read error, as a much more abundant clone is one base away. V is TRBV29-1 and J is TRBJ2-7; TRBD1 is a possible D gene (6 bases). In germline, CDR1 is SQVTM, CDR2 ANQGSEA. V lost 4 bases and J lost 6, with 13 bases in between. CDR3 length: 12 amino acids. CDR3: CSVVSGRGEQYF. The DNA for the CDR3 is TGCAGCGTTGTATCGGGCAGGGGCGAGCAGTACTTC.

This clonotype was counted ten times or more. V gene TRBV6-2 or TRBV6-3 combines with J gene TRBJ2-3, with 8 bases fitting TRBD2. The length of the CDR3 is 15 residues. Germline V CDR1 and CDR2: MNHEY, SVGEGT. V lost 4 bases and J lost 1; bases outside the gene matches: 4. This CDR3 reads CASSLLADGTDTQYF. Written as DNA, the CDR3 is TGTGCCAGCAGTTTACTAGCGGACGGCACAGATACGCAGTATTTT.

For this clonotype: The CDR3 carries no conserved terminal phenylalanine or tryptophan, so it likely arises from a read error. This chain joins TRBV11-1 and TRBJ2-7; perhaps TRBD1 as D (6 bases). The germline V and J ends were trimmed by 5 bases and 0 bases, with 14 bases remaining between them. This CDR3 is built from 15 residues. Germline CDR1 reads SGHAT; CDR2 reads FQDESV (reference sequence). The CDR3, as DNA: TGTGCCAGCAGCGTAGTGAGGGGGAGCTCCTACGAGCAGTACATC. It encodes CASSVVRGSSYEQYI.

A remark on this clonotype: This may come from a read error, since a much larger clone is one base off. This chain joins TRBV4-1 and TRBJ2-5; D remains ambiguous. Germline assignment: CDR1 MGHRA and CDR2 YSYEKL. This CDR3 region has 13 residues. CDR3 in amino acids: CASALSVGEIQYF. CDR3 DNA sequence: TGCGCCAGCGCCCTCTCGGTAGGAGAGATCCAGTACTTC.

On this clonotype: A much larger clonotype is one base distant, so this may be a read error. This chain uses TRBV6-5 with TRBJ1-1; possibly TRBD1 for D (5 bases). Germline CDR1 is MNHEY and CDR2 is SVGAGI. The CDR3 length is 15 residues. Here the CDR3 reads CASTYRVGVNAEAFF. CDR3 bases: TGTGCCAGCACCTACCGTGTAGGGGTGAACGCTGAAGCTTTCTTT.

In DNA, the CDR3 is TGTGCCAGCAGTCCCGGGTTGGCGGACGGGGAGCTGTTTTTT. Translated, it gives CASSPGLADGELFF. The V and J genes are TRBV28 and TRBJ2-2, with D uncertain. Germline CDR1 reads MDHEN; CDR2 reads SYDVKM. Trimming cost V 5 bases and J 7 bases, with 14 bases left between them. CDR3 size: 14 residues.

With respect to this clonotype: The junction differs from germline at one of its ends, possibly a read error. The chain is built from TRBV11-2 and TRBJ2-1; 9 bases are a match to TRBD2. The CDR3 sequence is 16 residues long. The germline V gene encodes CDR1 SGHAT and CDR2 FQNNGV. DNA for the CDR3: TGTGCCAGCAGCTTAGGGGTTAGCGGGGGAAACAATGAGCGGTTCTTC. It codes for CASSLGVSGGNNERFF.

In this sample, this clonotype turned up many times. The chain couples TRBV12-3 or TRBV12-4 to TRBJ2-2; 12 bases fit TRBD2. The CDR3 covers 15 residues. V lost 6 bases to trimming and J lost 3 bases; unmatched junction nucleotides: 2. Written as DNA, the CDR3 is TGTGCCAGCAGCCGACTAGCGGGAGACACCGGGGAGCTGTTTTTT. This codes for CASSRLAGDTGELFF.

This clonotype has a single count. This clone may be a read error of a much larger clone one base away. The chain employs TRBV6-7 and TRBJ1-4; D unclear. TRBV6-7 is annotated as an ORF whose role is uncertain. There are 17 residues in the CDR3. CDR3 amino acids: CASSHSTGKMTNEKLFF. The CDR3 region has the DNA TGTGCCAGCAGTCACTCGACTGGGAAGATGACTAATGAAAAACTGTTTTTT.